A single TCR beta chain is shown here with its context. Source study methods: Cell counts per sample came from amplifying reference gene primers. Repertoires were generated with immunoSEQ multiplex PCR, while TCRdb's copy carries only in-frame clones and drops some. The DNA was the basis for D and trimming; V, J and clone size are from that table. The data hold about 280,000 clones, with 90% observed a single time. The source of the sample is a study of blood T cell repertoires in COVID-19. Enrolled through a virtual design, the participants were between roughly 18 and 90 years of age and came from under 25 US areas. Which cohort a participant joined came from the clinical history participants gave. The V end was cut by 2 bases, the J end by 9 bases, with 11 bases between. Germline CDR1 is SGHDN and CDR2 is FVKESK. The CDR3 consists of 12 residues.

This chain connects TRBV14 to TRBJ2-7; D is perhaps TRBD2 (5 bases). The sequence was obtained from a woman aged 18 to 35 with acute COVID-19. Sequencing input: PBMCs or T cells enriched from blood (not recorded which). DNA for the CDR3: TGTGCCAGCAGCCAATCCGGCCGGGGGCAGTACTTC. Amino acid sequence: CASSQSGRGQYF.